This T cell receptor (beta chain) stems from a study of T cell repertoires in ileal Crohn's disease. Study-level points and caveats: Sorted CD8 T cells held more high-frequency clones than CD4.

The CDR3 has 14 residues. After removal of 4 bases from V and 2 bases from J, the junction contained 8 bases not matched to a gene. Germline CDR1 is GTSNPN and CDR2 is SVGIG (reference sequence). The protocol was immunoSEQ multiplex PCR, while the TCRdb copy is restricted to in-frame clones and leaves out a portion. The data contain about 13,000 clones, roughly 73% of them singletons. Time point reported: neoterminal ileum biopsy at postoperative endoscopy, about 6 months after surgery. Details on this clone: Its cognate antigen is unknown.

This chain connects TRBV30 to TRBJ2-7; 7 bases align to TRBD1. Source material: ileal tissue. The TCR originated in an adult with Crohn's disease. In DNA form, the CDR3 reads TGTGCCTGGACTTTAGGGACAGCGACCTACGAGCAGTACTTC. Translating gives CAWTLGTATYEQYF.